This record looks at one T cell receptor (beta chain) sequence and its context. Its antigen is not identified. V lost 5 bases to trimming and J lost 10 bases; unmatched junction nucleotides: 11. Germline V lookup: CDR1 SGHTA, CDR2 FQGNSA. The CDR3 length is 14 residues. The data derive from a study of cytomegalovirus exposure and HLA in healthy donors. Study summary: Within an early data release were about 90 million unique TCRs drawn from HLA-typed donors. General study points: Roughly uniform depth of sequencing across donors was assumed in presence/absence analyses. A later analysis linked a missense variant in DCLRE1C to the trimming of TCR beta V and J genes. Several top significant clusters appeared, in a later analysis, to be linked to common viral pathogens.

The PCR was carried out with 60 Vbeta primers and 13 Jbeta primers. Sequencing used immunoSEQ multiplex PCR; TCRdb keeps in-frame clones, though not all of them. The sample features 100,000 to 150,000 clones, with 1.5% to 2% in its top ten. The sequence was collected from a man aged 18 to 30 in good health and CMV-seronegative. This chain joins TRBV7-2 and TRBJ1-3; 7 positions match TRBD1. Material for sequencing was PBMCs. The CDR3 nucleotides are TGTGCCAGCAGCCGTGGACAGGTCGAGAGGACCATATATTTT. Translating it yields CASSRGQVERTIYF.